The rows below give T cell receptor beta chains drawn from one sample of a study of T cell responses to AZD1222 COVID-19 vaccine. The method was immunoSEQ multiplex PCR; TCRdb's version includes in-frame clones alone and lacks a portion of them. The table shows about 120,000 clones, with 75% to 95% occurring only once. The source was peripheral blood, collected 28 days after the second dose of the MenACWY control vaccine. The receptors stem from an adult who received the MenACWY meningococcal vaccine as a control. Each CDR3 is given with its conserved first and last residue. Each record gives: D gene, V gene, clone size, J gene, CDR3 protein, CDR3 DNA. A D gene is named only where the DNA matches it firmly. Clone size is shown for a subset of rows, as once, few, many or a class of expanded clone.

D: TRBD1
V: TRBV6-8
size: -
J: TRBJ2-5
CDR3: CASSYSETGSRETQYF
DNA: TGTGCCAGCAGTTACTCAGAGACAGGGAGTAGAGAGACCCAGTACTTC

D: TRBD1
V: TRBV4-2
size: -
J: TRBJ2-2
CDR3: CASSQDIRGGDREITGELFF
DNA: TGTGCCAGCAGCCAAGATATTAGAGGTGGGGACAGGGAAATCACCGGGGAGCTGTTTTTT

D: TRBD1
V: TRBV28
size: few
J: TRBJ1-6
CDR3: CASSSDGQGSSPLHF
DNA: TGTGCCAGCAGTAGCGACGGACAGGGAAGTTCACCCCTCCACTTT

D: -
V: TRBV12-3/TRBV12-4
size: once
J: TRBJ1-1
CDR3: CASSPSQYTEAFF
DNA: TGTGCCAGCAGTCCCTCACAGTACACTGAAGCTTTCTTT

D: -
V: TRBV21-1
size: few
J: TRBJ2-7
CDR3: CASSQGTESSYYEQYF
DNA: TGTGCCAGCAGCCAAGGGACAGAAAGTTCCTACTACGAGCAGTACTTC

D: -
V: TRBV6-1
size: -
J: TRBJ1-2
CDR3: CASSDGALGYGYTF
DNA: TGTGCCAGCAGTGATGGGGCGCTGGGCTATGGCTACACCTTC

D: -
V: TRBV7-2
size: -
J: TRBJ2-1
CDR3: CASSLSWGDEQFF
DNA: TGTGCCAGCAGCTTATCATGGGGCGATGAGCAGTTCTTC

D: TRBD2
V: TRBV7-9
size: -
J: TRBJ2-7
CDR3: CASSLGTSGTGEQYF
DNA: TGTGCCAGCAGCTTAGGGACTAGCGGGACTGGGGAGCAGTACTTC

D: TRBD1
V: TRBV5-6
size: -
J: TRBJ1-5
CDR3: CASSPTGSNQPQHF
DNA: TGTGCCAGCAGCCCGACAGGGAGCAATCAGCCCCAGCATTTT

D: TRBD1
V: TRBV28
size: -
J: TRBJ1-2
CDR3: CASSWTGNDGYTF
DNA: TGTGCCAGCAGTTGGACAGGGAACGATGGCTACACCTTC

D: -
V: TRBV6-2/TRBV6-3
size: -
J: TRBJ2-7
CDR3: CASSYSFPTSYEQYF
DNA: TGTGCCAGCAGTTACAGTTTCCCGACCTCCTACGAGCAGTACTTC

D: -
V: TRBV5-1
size: -
J: TRBJ2-2
CDR3: CASSLGRGGWTGELFF
DNA: TGCGCCAGCAGCTTGGGGCGGGGCGGTTGGACCGGGGAGCTGTTTTTT

D: -
V: TRBV28
size: -
J: TRBJ2-7
CDR3: CASSLLSSLPYEQYF
DNA: TGTGCCAGCAGTTTATTATCCAGCCTTCCCTACGAGCAGTACTTC

D: TRBD2
V: TRBV19
size: -
J: TRBJ2-1
CDR3: CASTKAGGRSYNEQFF
DNA: TGTGCCAGTACAAAAGCGGGAGGGCGTTCCTACAATGAGCAGTTCTTC

D: -
V: TRBV6-6
size: -
J: TRBJ1-6
CDR3: CASSGGITYNSPLHF
DNA: TGTGCCAGCAGTGGAGGTATAACCTATAATTCACCCCTCCACTTT

D: -
V: TRBV19
size: -
J: TRBJ1-5
CDR3: CASSIRDNNQPQHF
DNA: TGTGCCAGTAGTATTCGGGATAACAATCAGCCCCAGCATTTT

D: -
V: TRBV7-2
size: once
J: TRBJ2-6
CDR3: CASSLVQLSSGANVLTF
DNA: TGTGCCAGCAGCTTAGTGCAACTGAGCTCTGGGGCCAACGTCCTGACTTTC

D: -
V: TRBV18
size: -
J: TRBJ2-1
CDR3: CASSPLRGSIDNEQFF
DNA: TGTGCCAGCTCACCACTCAGGGGAAGTATAGACAATGAGCAGTTCTTC

D: -
V: TRBV3-1/TRBV3-2
size: many
J: TRBJ2-6
CDR3: CASSQYRDTMPGANVLTF
DNA: TGTGCCAGCAGCCAATATCGGGACACCATGCCTGGGGCCAACGTCCTGACTTTC

D: TRBD2
V: TRBV5-8
size: -
J: TRBJ2-1
CDR3: CASSFLAGVNYNEQFF
DNA: TGTGCCAGCAGCTTTCTAGCGGGAGTTAACTACAATGAGCAGTTCTTC

D: -
V: TRBV12-3/TRBV12-4
size: -
J: TRBJ1-3
CDR3: CASSPGQPNTIYF
DNA: TGTGCCAGCAGCCCCGGACAGCCCAACACCATATATTTT

D: -
V: TRBV5-8
size: -
J: TRBJ2-1
CDR3: CASSVGLRRQFF
DNA: TGTGCCAGCAGCGTCGGCTTACGGCGGCAGTTCTTC

D: TRBD2
V: TRBV13
size: once
J: TRBJ2-3
CDR3: CASSLYGSGADTQYF
DNA: TGTGCCAGCAGCTTATACGGTAGCGGGGCAGATACGCAGTATTTT

D: -
V: TRBV2
size: -
J: TRBJ1-4
CDR3: CASSEVGGSNEKLFF
DNA: TGTGCCAGCAGTGAAGTGGGGGGGTCTAATGAAAAACTGTTTTTT

D: TRBD2
V: TRBV7-9
size: -
J: TRBJ2-2
CDR3: CASSPGRGLAGAGELFF
DNA: TGTGCCAGCAGCCCAGGTCGGGGACTAGCGGGAGCCGGGGAGCTGTTTTTT

D: -
V: TRBV28
size: -
J: TRBJ2-6
CDR3: CASSQRVSGANVLTF
DNA: TGTGCCAGCAGCCAGCGGGTATCTGGGGCCAACGTCCTGACTTTC

D: -
V: TRBV27
size: -
J: TRBJ2-2
CDR3: CASSFGFQGTGGELFF
DNA: TGTGCCAGCAGTTTCGGGTTTCAGGGGACGGGCGGGGAGCTGTTTTTT

D: -
V: TRBV19
size: -
J: TRBJ2-3
CDR3: CASSIEPGRPSTDTQYF
DNA: TGTGCCAGTAGTATAGAACCGGGACGGCCAAGCACAGATACGCAGTATTTT

D: -
V: TRBV28
size: -
J: TRBJ2-7
CDR3: CAGGGRLGEQYF
DNA: TGCGCAGGTGGGGGGAGACTCGGGGAGCAGTACTTC

D: -
V: TRBV7-8
size: -
J: TRBJ2-3
CDR3: CASSPRRTLGPDTQYF
DNA: TGTGCCAGCAGCCCCCGTAGGACCTTGGGTCCAGATACGCAGTATTTT

D: -
V: TRBV28
size: -
J: TRBJ2-6
CDR3: CASSLTGPGANVLTF
DNA: TGTGCCAGCAGTTTAACAGGGCCTGGGGCCAACGTCCTGACTTTC

D: -
V: TRBV7-2
size: -
J: TRBJ2-3
CDR3: CASSLGSPDTQYF
DNA: TGTGCCAGCAGCTTAGGGTCCCCAGATACGCAGTATTTT

D: -
V: TRBV7-9
size: -
J: TRBJ2-3
CDR3: CASSLIGGKGADTQYF
DNA: TGTGCCAGCAGCTTAATAGGAGGGAAGGGGGCAGATACGCAGTATTTT

D: -
V: TRBV7-9
size: -
J: TRBJ2-7
CDR3: CASSSGLNYEQYF
DNA: TGTGCCAGCAGCTCGGGACTTAACTACGAGCAGTACTTC

D: -
V: TRBV5-1
size: -
J: TRBJ2-2
CDR3: CASSPAGKHTGELFF
DNA: TGCGCCAGCAGTCCGGCAGGGAAGCACACCGGGGAGCTGTTTTTT

D: -
V: TRBV18
size: -
J: TRBJ1-5
CDR3: CASSGNRGADDQPQHF
DNA: TGTGCCAGCTCGGGGAACCGGGGGGCTGATGATCAGCCCCAGCATTTT

D: -
V: TRBV5-5
size: -
J: TRBJ1-1
CDR3: CASSLARRAREAFF
DNA: TGTGCCAGCAGCTTGGCCAGGCGCGCTAGGGAAGCTTTCTTT

D: TRBD1
V: TRBV19
size: few
J: TRBJ1-5
CDR3: CASRGRGPSNQPQHF
DNA: TGTGCCAGTAGGGGCAGGGGGCCGAGCAATCAGCCCCAGCATTTT

D: -
V: TRBV5-1
size: -
J: TRBJ1-5
CDR3: CASSLDGVQPQHF
DNA: TGCGCCAGCAGCTTGGATGGGGTTCAGCCCCAGCATTTT

D: -
V: TRBV15
size: -
J: TRBJ2-1
CDR3: CATGPEDTPNLYNEQFF
DNA: TGTGCCACCGGGCCGGAAGACACCCCGAACCTTTACAATGAGCAGTTCTTC

D: -
V: TRBV7-8
size: once
J: TRBJ2-2
CDR3: CASSLGSSTGRGNTGELFF
DNA: TGTGCCAGCAGCTTAGGTTCCTCGACAGGGAGGGGAAACACCGGGGAGCTGTTTTTT

D: -
V: TRBV3-1/TRBV3-2
size: -
J: TRBJ1-1
CDR3: CASSQGGTEAFF
DNA: TGTGCCAGCAGCCAAGGAGGGACAGAAGCTTTCTTT

D: TRBD2
V: TRBV4-2
size: -
J: TRBJ2-3
CDR3: CASSQDLLAGRTDTQYF
DNA: TGTGCCAGCAGCCAAGACCTACTAGCGGGACGCACAGATACGCAGTATTTT

D: TRBD2
V: TRBV27
size: once
J: TRBJ2-1
CDR3: CASSFSGLATYNEQFF
DNA: TGTGCCAGCAGTTTCTCCGGACTAGCGACCTACAATGAGCAGTTCTTC